This record covers a single T cell receptor (beta chain). Its antigen remains unknown. Using immunoSEQ multiplex PCR, the repertoire was profiled, and TCRdb retains in-frame clones only, with some absent. The repertoire holds 15,000 to 20,000 clones, about 83% seen once, with under 4% in the top ten. To release intraepithelial and lamina propria lymphocytes, the graft tissue was processed. The data were taken from a study of graft-versus-host responses after intestinal transplantation. Study as a whole: Recipients underwent multivisceral, liver-intestinal, or isolated intestinal transplants.

Study-level results: Peak GvH clone levels in circulation were associated with early post-transplant HvG declines. Recipient bone marrow held GvH clones, some seen earlier in ileum or blood.

With 8 bases clipped from V and 0 bases from J, the junction kept 5 bases outside the gene matches. Germline V gives CDR1 MNHNS, CDR2 SASEGT. CDR3 size: 15 residues. The sequenced sample was ileum tissue, obtained about 19 months after intestinal transplantation. The source of this sequence is a human patient who received an intestinal transplant, so some T cells may come from the graft donor. The chain has TRBV6-1 and TRBJ1-5, with 9 bases fitting TRBD1. The CDR3 sequence is CASGQGLNSNQPQHF. CDR3 sequence (DNA): TGTGCCAGCGGACAGGGGCTGAATAGCAATCAGCCCCAGCATTTT.